This T cell receptor (beta chain) was retrieved from a study of blood T cell repertoires in COVID-19. About the research overall: The analysed material was cDNA or gDNA that came from T cells, B-cell-depleted T cells, or PBMCs.

TCRdb's copy holds only in-frame clones and misses some; the assay was immunoSEQ multiplex PCR. The table has 150,000 to 200,000 clones, around 67% seen once. Trimming pared 0 bases from V and 9 bases from J, leaving 18 bases between. The CDR3 extends over 16 amino acids. Per the germline V gene, CDR1 is LGHDT and CDR2 is YNNKEL (reference sequence). The sequence was obtained from a woman of 80 years or more with acute or convalescent COVID-19. The chain links TRBV3-1 (or the pseudogene TRBV3-2) to TRBJ2-1; D is perhaps TRBD2 (6 bases). Material for sequencing was peripheral blood. The CDR3 sequence: CASSQEGGQTWREQFF. DNA for the CDR3: TGTGCCAGCAGCCAAGAGGGAGGTCAAACATGGCGTGAGCAGTTCTTC.